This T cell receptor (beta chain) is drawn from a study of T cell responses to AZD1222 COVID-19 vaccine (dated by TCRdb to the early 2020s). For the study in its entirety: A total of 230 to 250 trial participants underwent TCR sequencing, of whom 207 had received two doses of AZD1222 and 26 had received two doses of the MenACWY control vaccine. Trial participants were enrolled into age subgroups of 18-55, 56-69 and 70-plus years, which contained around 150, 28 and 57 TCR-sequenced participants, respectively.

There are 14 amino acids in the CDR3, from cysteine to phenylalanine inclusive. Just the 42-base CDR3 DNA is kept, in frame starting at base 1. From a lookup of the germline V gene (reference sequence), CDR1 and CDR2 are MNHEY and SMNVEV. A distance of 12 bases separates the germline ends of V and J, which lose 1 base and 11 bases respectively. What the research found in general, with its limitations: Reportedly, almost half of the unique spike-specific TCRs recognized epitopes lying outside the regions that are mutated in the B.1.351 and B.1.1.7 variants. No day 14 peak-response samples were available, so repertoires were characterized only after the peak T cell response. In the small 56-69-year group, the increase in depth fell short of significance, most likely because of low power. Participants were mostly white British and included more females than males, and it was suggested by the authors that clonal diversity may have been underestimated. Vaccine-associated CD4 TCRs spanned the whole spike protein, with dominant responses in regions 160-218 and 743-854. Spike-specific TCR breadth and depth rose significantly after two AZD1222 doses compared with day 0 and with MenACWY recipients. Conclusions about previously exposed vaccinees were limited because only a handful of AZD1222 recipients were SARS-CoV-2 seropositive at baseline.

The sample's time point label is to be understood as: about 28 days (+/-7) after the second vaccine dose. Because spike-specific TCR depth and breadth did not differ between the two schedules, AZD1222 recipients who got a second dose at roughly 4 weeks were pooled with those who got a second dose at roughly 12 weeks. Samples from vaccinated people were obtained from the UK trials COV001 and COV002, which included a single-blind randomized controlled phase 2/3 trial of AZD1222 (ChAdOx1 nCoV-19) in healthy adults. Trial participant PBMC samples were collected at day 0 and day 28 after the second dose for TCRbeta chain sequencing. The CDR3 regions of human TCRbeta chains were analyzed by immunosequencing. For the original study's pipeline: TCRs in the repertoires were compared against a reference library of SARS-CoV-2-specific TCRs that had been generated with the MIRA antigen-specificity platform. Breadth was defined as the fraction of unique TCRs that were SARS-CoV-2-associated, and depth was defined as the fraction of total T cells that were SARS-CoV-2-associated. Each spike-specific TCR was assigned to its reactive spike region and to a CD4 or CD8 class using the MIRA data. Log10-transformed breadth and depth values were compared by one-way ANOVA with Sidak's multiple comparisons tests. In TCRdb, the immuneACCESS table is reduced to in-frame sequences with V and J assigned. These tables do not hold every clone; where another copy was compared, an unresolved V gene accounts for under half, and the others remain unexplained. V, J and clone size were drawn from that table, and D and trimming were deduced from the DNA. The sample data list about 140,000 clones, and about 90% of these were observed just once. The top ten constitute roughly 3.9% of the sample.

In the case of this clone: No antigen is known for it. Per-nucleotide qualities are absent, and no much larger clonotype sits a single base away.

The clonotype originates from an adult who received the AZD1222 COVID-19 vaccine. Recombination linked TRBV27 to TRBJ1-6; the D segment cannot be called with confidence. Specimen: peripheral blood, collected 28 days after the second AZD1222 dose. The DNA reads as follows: TGTGCCAGCAGTTTATGGATCTCGCGGACACCCCTCCACTTT. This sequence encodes CASSLWISRTPLHF.